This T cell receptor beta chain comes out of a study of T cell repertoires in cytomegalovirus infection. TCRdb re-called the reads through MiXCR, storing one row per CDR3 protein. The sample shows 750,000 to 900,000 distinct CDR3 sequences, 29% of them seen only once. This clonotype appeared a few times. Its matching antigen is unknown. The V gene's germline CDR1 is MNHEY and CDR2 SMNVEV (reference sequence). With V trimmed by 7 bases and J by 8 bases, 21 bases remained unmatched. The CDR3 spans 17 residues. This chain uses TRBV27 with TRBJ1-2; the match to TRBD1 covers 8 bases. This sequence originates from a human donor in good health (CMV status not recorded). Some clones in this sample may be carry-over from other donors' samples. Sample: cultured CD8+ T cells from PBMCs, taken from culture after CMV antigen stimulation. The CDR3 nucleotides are TGTGCCAGCAATCTCAGGGGGCCTCATCCTTCGCTTTCCGGCTACACCTTC. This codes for CASNLRGPHPSLSGYTF.